Following are 26 T cell receptor beta chains from one sample sequenced in a study of control samples from healthy donors and cancer patients. TCRdb's table, derived via immunoSEQ multiplex PCR, lists solely in-frame clones and lacks some. The sample carries 70,000 or so clones, approximately 84% recorded once. The sequencing input was PBMCs. The receptor source for this set is a woman in her fifties or sixties with lung cancer.

The V gene is TRBV4-3, the J gene TRBJ1-4; D gene uncertain. Per the germline V gene, CDR1 is LGHNA and CDR2 is YSLEER. The CDR3 runs 17 residues. Trimming cost V 0 bases and J 3 bases, with 14 bases left between them. The CDR3, as DNA: TGCGCCAGCAGCCAAGATCAGCAGGTGGGCTCTAATGAAAAACTGTTTTTT. This encodes CASSQDQQVGSNEKLFF.

In this sample, this clone turned up once. J is TRBJ1-1 and V is TRBV5-1, with a possible D match to TRBD1 (6 bases). The V gene's germline CDR1 is SGHRS and CDR2 YFSETQ. CDR3 length: 15 amino acids. The germline V and J ends were trimmed by 0 bases and 4 bases, with 13 bases remaining between them. Written as DNA, the CDR3 is TGCGCCAGCAGCTTGGATCCGGGGGCTGCCACTGAAGCTTTCTTT. Its translation: CASSLDPGAATEAFF.

The DNA for the CDR3 is TGTGCCAGCAGCCAAGATGACCGAACTGAAGCTTTCTTT. Translation: CASSQDDRTEAFF. The rearrangement links TRBV3-1 (or the pseudogene TRBV3-2) to TRBJ1-1, with D unclear. This CDR3 has 13 amino acids. Per germline, CDR1 LGHDT and CDR2 YNNKEL (reference sequence). The germline V and J ends were trimmed by 0 bases and 5 bases, with 7 bases remaining between them.

CDR3 sequence (DNA): TGTGCCATCAGTGAGTGGTACAATGAGCAGTTCTTC. Translated, it gives CAISEWYNEQFF. This rearrangement joins TRBV10-3 to TRBJ2-1; no clear D gene. Germline assignment: CDR1 ENHRY and CDR2 SYGVKD. V lost 1 base and J 4 bases, leaving 2 bases between the germline ends. The CDR3 is 12 amino acids.

CDR3: CASTTNDGLLGEQYF. The CDR3 DNA is TGTGCCAGCACCACAAATGATGGATTGCTGGGCGAGCAGTACTTC. The chain has TRBV7-9 and TRBJ2-7; D is ambiguous. The V gene lost 7 bases and the J gene lost 6 bases, with 22 bases spanning the gap. This CDR3 contains 15 residues. Germline V gene data show CDR1 as SEHNR and CDR2 as FQNEAQ (reference sequence).

This clone was found a few times. The chain is built from TRBV12-3 or TRBV12-4 and TRBJ1-2; unclear D gene. This CDR3 has 13 amino acids. Trimming took 0 bases from V and 5 from J, leaving 7 bases between them. The CDR3: CASSLANFYGYTF. The CDR3 region has the DNA TGTGCCAGCAGTTTAGCCAACTTTTATGGCTACACCTTC.

Only one count was recorded for this clone. The chain carries TRBV19 and TRBJ1-2, with D tentatively TRBD1 (5 bases). Germline assignment: CDR1 LNHDA and CDR2 SQIVND (reference sequence). The germline V and J ends were trimmed by 2 bases and 5 bases, with 12 bases remaining between them. CDR3 length: 14 residues. The DNA of the CDR3 is TGTGCCAGTAGTATAATCGGCAGGGAATATGGCTACACCTTC. This gives the protein CASSIIGREYGYTF.

CDR3 protein: CASSLKFSGNTIYF. The CDR3 coding sequence is TGTGCCAGCAGTTTGAAGTTCTCTGGAAACACCATATATTTT. The chain uses TRBV27 and TRBJ1-3; unclear D gene. The germline V gene has CDR1 MNHEY and CDR2 SMNVEV (reference sequence). Trimming shortened V by 3 bases and J by 0 bases, and 6 bases separated the two germline ends. The CDR3 spans 14 residues.

Of note for this clone: The sample holds other DNA sequences that translate to the same CDR3. V usage is TRBV5-1 and J usage is TRBJ2-2; 9 nucleotides agree with TRBD1. CDR3 length: 15 residues. V lost 4 bases to trimming and J lost 3 bases; unmatched junction nucleotides: 4. CDR1 is SGHRS and CDR2 is YFSETQ in the germline V gene. The CDR3 nucleotides are TGCGCCAGCAGCCTGGACAGGGGTGACACCGGGGAGCTGTTTTTT. This sequence encodes CASSLDRGDTGELFF.

The rearrangement uses TRBV7-9 and TRBJ1-1; D is undetermined. The V end lost 6 bases, the J end lost 0 bases, and 8 bases lay between the germline ends. This CDR3 contains 13 residues. Germline V CDR1 and CDR2: SEHNR, FQNEAQ (reference sequence). CDR3 residues: CASSPTVNTEAFF. Here the CDR3 DNA reads TGTGCCAGCAGTCCCACAGTGAACACTGAAGCTTTCTTT.

The gene calls are TRBV9 and TRBJ1-2, with D unresolved. V lost 0 bases and J 8 bases, leaving 14 bases between the germline ends. Germline CDR1 SGDLS, CDR2 YYNGEE. The CDR3 runs 14 residues. CDR3 nucleotide sequence: TGTGCCAGCAGCGTAGAGGGAGGACTCCGGGGCTACACCTTC. This gives the protein CASSVEGGLRGYTF. Full variable domain (remainder filled in from reference TRBV9 and TRBJ1-2): DSGVTQTPKHLITATGQRVTLRCSPRSGDLSVYWYQQSLDQGLQFLIQYYNGEERAKGNILERFSAQQFPDLHSELNLSSLELGDSALYFCASSVEGGLRGYTFGSGTRLTVV.

The V call is TRBV21-1, the J call TRBJ1-4; no DNA check was done on the table's D call, TRBD1. TRBV21-1 is tagged as a pseudogene. This CDR3 spans 17 amino acids. The CDR3 DNA reads TGTGCCAGCAGCTTCCTCCCGGGACAAGCAACTAATGAAAAACTGTTTTTT. This gives the protein CASSFLPGQATNEKLFF.

The sample holds a few counts of this clone. The chain recombines TRBV27 with TRBJ2-3; no firm D call. V was trimmed by 2 bases and J by 2 bases, leaving 14 bases between them. In germline, CDR1 is MNHEY, CDR2 SMNVEV (reference sequence). This CDR3 is 16 amino acids long. CDR3 bases: TGTGCCAGCAGTTTACAAGTCCCTAGGCCCACAGATACGCAGTATTTT. It specifies CASSLQVPRPTDTQYF.

The chain couples TRBV2 to TRBJ1-6; D remains unclear. The CDR3 is made up of 15 amino acids. The ends were cut back, 4 bases at V and 7 bases at J, with 14 bases in the middle. Per the germline V gene, CDR1 is SNHLY and CDR2 is FYNNEI. The CDR3: CASSGDKGSNSPLHF. For the CDR3, the DNA is TGTGCCAGCAGTGGCGACAAAGGCTCCAATTCACCCCTCCACTTT.

The rearrangement uses TRBV29-1 and TRBJ2-7; the D gene is possibly TRBD1 (6 bases). The germline V gene has CDR1 SQVTM and CDR2 ANQGSEA. The V and J ends lost 1 base and 2 bases respectively, with 15 bases between them. The CDR3 totals 15 residues. The chain's CDR3 is CSVEGGDRSPYEQYF. As DNA, the CDR3 is TGCAGCGTTGAAGGCGGAGACAGGAGTCCCTACGAGCAGTACTTC.

The V call is TRBV4-1, the J call TRBJ1-6; no definite D call. The CDR3 has 13 residues. Deletions cut 1 base from V and 8 bases from J, with 6 bases between. Germline-derived CDR1 and CDR2 are MGHRA and YSYEKL. Written as DNA, the CDR3 is TGCGCCAGCAGCCAAGTGGCAGATTCACCCCTCCACTTT. Its protein is CASSQVADSPLHF.

The chain employs TRBV6-5 and TRBJ2-3, with 8 bases matching TRBD1. This CDR3 has 14 residues. Germline values: CDR1 MNHEY, CDR2 SVGAGI. The ends lost 6 bases at V and 13 bases at J; junction bases unmatched: 15. DNA for the CDR3: TGTGCCAGCAGACCGGGACAGGTAAACCGAGAGGAGTATTTT. Encoded protein: CASRPGQVNREEYF.

The chain carries TRBV11-2 and TRBJ2-4; D unclear. Germline assignment: CDR1 SGHAT and CDR2 FQNNGV. The CDR3 runs to 16 residues. V gave up 0 bases and J gave up 0 bases, with 9 bases separating them. CDR3 loop: CASSLDRTVAKNIQYF. CDR3 bases: TGTGCCAGCAGCTTAGACAGGACCGTAGCCAAAAACATTCAGTACTTC.

This clone came up once. The CDR3 region has the DNA TGTGCCAGTAGTACAACAAGGGGCTCGGAGTCACCCCTCCACTTT. Protein: CASSTTRGSESPLHF. The V and J genes are TRBV19 and TRBJ1-6; D may be TRBD1 (5 bases). This CDR3 has 15 residues. From germline, CDR1 is LNHDA and CDR2 SQIVND (reference sequence). Between the trimmed V and J ends, which lost 4 bases and 10 bases, there was a span of 17 bases.

This clone was detected only a few times. The chain has TRBV28 and TRBJ2-2, with unresolved D. Trimming removed 2 bases from V and 7 bases from J, with 5 bases in between. CDR1 MDHEN and CDR2 SYDVKM come from the germline V gene. The CDR3 sequence is 12 residues long. The CDR3 nucleotides are TGTGCCAGCAGTTTAATCGGCGGGGAGCTGTTTTTT. Protein sequence: CASSLIGGELFF. The variable domain in full, with the rest retrieved from reference TRBV28 and TRBJ2-2, is DVKVTQSSRYLVKRTGEKVFLECVQDMDHENMFWYRQDPGLGLRLIYFSYDVKMKEKGDIPEGYSVSREKKERFSLILESASTNQTSMYLCASSLIGGELFFGEGSRLTVL.

CDR3 bases: TGTGCCAGCAGCCGCATTAACACTGAAAACTATGGCTACACCTTC. It codes for CASSRINTENYGYTF. The chain couples TRBV4-2 to TRBJ1-2; D ambiguous. The V end was cut by 4 bases, the J end by 2 bases, with 14 bases between. The germline V gene encodes CDR1 LGHNA and CDR2 YNFKEQ. The CDR3 loop spans 15 amino acids.

The chain uses TRBV28 and TRBJ2-3; 8 bases line up with TRBD2. V trimming: 11 bases; J trimming: 6 bases; junction bases outside the gene matches: 19. The CDR3 consists of 16 residues. The germline V gene has CDR1 MDHEN and CDR2 SYDVKM. The CDR3 spells CAAGGSRGLLSDTQYF. The CDR3 coding sequence is TGTGCCGCGGGGGGCTCTCGGGGCCTTTTGTCGGATACGCAGTATTTT.

This clone has just a few counts. The rearrangement links TRBV28 to TRBJ1-5; D gene unclear. V was clipped by 5 bases and J by 2 bases, with 10 bases between them. Germline CDR1 is MDHEN and CDR2 is SYDVKM. The CDR3 spans 14 residues. This CDR3 reads CASSPAAGNQPQHF. CDR3 DNA: TGTGCCAGCAGTCCCGCGGCAGGCAATCAGCCCCAGCATTTT.

The chain recombines TRBV9 with TRBJ2-3, with D maybe TRBD1 (6 bases). Trimming took 1 base from V and 5 from J, leaving 8 bases between them. The germline V gene encodes CDR1 SGDLS and CDR2 YYNGEE. The CDR3 sequence is 13 residues long. CDR3 DNA: TGTGCCAGCAGCGTATTAGGGGGAGATACGCAGTATTTT. Translating gives CASSVLGGDTQYF.

The chain links TRBV3-1 (or the pseudogene TRBV3-2) to TRBJ2-7, with TRBD1 matching over 9 bases. The CDR3 is 16 residues long. The trim removed 0 bases at V and 1 base at J, leaving 4 bases unmatched. The germline V gene encodes CDR1 LGHDT and CDR2 YNNKEL (reference sequence). In nucleotides, the CDR3 is TGTGCCAGCAGCCAAGACCGGGACAGGGTGTCCTACGAGCAGTACTTC. Translating it yields CASSQDRDRVSYEQYF.

This chain joins TRBV10-3 and TRBJ1-1, with TRBD1 identical over 8 bases. V lost 6 bases to trimming and J lost 4 bases; unmatched junction nucleotides: 4. The CDR3 sequence is 13 residues long. In germline, CDR1 is ENHRY, CDR2 SYGVKD. The chain's CDR3 is CAIRATGGTEAFF. As DNA, the CDR3 is TGTGCCATCAGAGCTACAGGGGGCACTGAAGCTTTCTTT.